Listed below are T cell receptor beta chains from one sample, sequenced in a study of monozygotic twins with inflammatory bowel disease. TCRdb reworked the 5' RACE reads into one entry per CDR3 protein, no DNA. Seen in this sample are about 160,000 distinct CDR3 sequences; the ten most common clones hold about 2.4%. Material for sequencing was blood. The receptor set was obtained from a human donor with ulcerative colitis or Crohn's disease, or a healthy co-twin of an affected twin (not recorded which). Each CDR3 is given with its conserved first and last residue. Each record gives: V gene, J gene, CDR3 protein.

V: TRBV20-1; J: TRBJ2-1; CDR3: CSARDLGGNEQFF
V: TRBV14; J: TRBJ2-1; CDR3: CASSQLTGKWNEQFF
V: TRBV20-1; J: TRBJ2-1; CDR3: CSASVLAGAGYNEQFF
V: TRBV28; J: TRBJ2-7; CDR3: CASSLWTGTGGHEQYF
V: TRBV19; J: TRBJ1-1; CDR3: CASKRASTVDTEAFF
V: TRBV19; J: TRBJ2-1; CDR3: CASSDYRGEQFF
V: TRBV7-9; J: TRBJ2-3; CDR3: CASSNEKDTDTQYF
V: TRBV6-2/TRBV6-3; J: TRBJ2-1; CDR3: CASSPSGLAFNEQFF
V: TRBV11-3; J: TRBJ1-4; CDR3: CASSLPWAEKLFF
V: TRBV3-1; J: TRBJ2-3; CDR3: CASSPHSDTQYF
V: TRBV21-1; J: TRBJ2-1; CDR3: CASSKAQVCLAGSRNEQFF
V: TRBV6-6; J: TRBJ2-7; CDR3: CASRGTSNYEQYF
V: TRBV20-1; J: TRBJ2-5; CDR3: CSASGRQETQYF
V: TRBV6-1; J: TRBJ1-1; CDR3: CASSELGGTEAFF
V: TRBV5-4; J: TRBJ1-1; CDR3: CASSPDPGGTEAFF
V: TRBV7-9; J: TRBJ2-7; CDR3: CASSLGGLEAYEQYF
V: TRBV18; J: TRBJ1-3; CDR3: CASSPGRENAYSGNTIYF
V: TRBV12-3/TRBV12-4; J: TRBJ1-1; CDR3: CASSPIFGGSGTEAFF
V: TRBV7-2; J: TRBJ1-1; CDR3: CDSSLVALSAEAFF
V: TRBV12-3/TRBV12-4; J: TRBJ2-1; CDR3: CASSLGTLSYNEQFF
V: TRBV11-2; J: TRBJ2-7; CDR3: CASSLGLAGIYEQYF
V: TRBV20-1; J: TRBJ1-5; CDR3: CSASRAGDSNQPQHF
V: TRBV20-1; J: TRBJ1-5; CDR3: CSARDRGQNIQPQHF
V: TRBV4-3; J: TRBJ1-6; CDR3: CASSQDRQGGNSPLHF
V: TRBV7-2; J: TRBJ2-7; CDR3: CASSRPSYEQYF
V: TRBV3-1; J: TRBJ2-7; CDR3: CASSFRSSGYEQYF
V: TRBV12-3/TRBV12-4; J: TRBJ1-1; CDR3: CASSSPGGASNAEAFF
V: TRBV7-9; J: TRBJ2-5; CDR3: CASSPIDRGETQYF
V: TRBV15; J: TRBJ2-2; CDR3: CATNDREDTGELFF
V: TRBV6-2/TRBV6-3; J: TRBJ1-1; CDR3: CASRYGRGQVGVTEAFF
V: TRBV18; J: TRBJ2-3; CDR3: CASSPPKRGRVSDTQYF
V: TRBV29-1; J: TRBJ1-2; CDR3: CSVGEGNYGYTF
V: TRBV7-2; J: TRBJ1-4; CDR3: CASSQKVVAGLNEKLFF
V: TRBV20-1; J: TRBJ2-1; CDR3: CSAHARTSGGDEQFF
V: TRBV19; J: TRBJ1-1; CDR3: CATARGWGETEAFF
V: TRBV15; J: TRBJ2-7; CDR3: CATSRDLWTVSYEQYF
V: TRBV6-5; J: TRBJ2-1; CDR3: CASSYGRSYNEQFF
V: TRBV5-6; J: TRBJ2-7; CDR3: CASSLNLPAGEQYF
V: TRBV19; J: TRBJ2-1; CDR3: CASRSVSHNEQFF
V: TRBV9; J: TRBJ2-2; CDR3: CASSVPTSSGATGELFF
V: TRBV4-1; J: TRBJ2-5; CDR3: CASSQGILETQYF